One TCR beta chain is described in this entry. Its antigen has not been determined. It has no much larger one-base neighbor in the sample; base qualities were not kept. Additional DNA sequences in this sample encode the identical CDR3. This sample is part of a study of cytotoxic CD8 clonotypes in ibrutinib-treated CLL (dated by TCRdb to the early 2020s). Regarding the complete study: In this cohort, approximately 15 patients were treatment-naive and ten to eleven were relapsed/refractory, while roughly 17 had unmutated IGHV. Responses were partial in around 25 patients and complete in 2; after median 68 months follow-up, 14 stayed in remission and around 12 progressed. Response samples were taken after a median of 12 months on treatment, ranging from 6 to 36 months. An average of about 250,000 productive templates and approximately 90,000 productive rearrangements was obtained per sample. Of the 90 or so participants in the trial, about 26 had longitudinal samples available. Cryopreserved peripheral blood mononuclear cells were collected before treatment, at response, and at either disease progression or sustained remission.

For TCR beta library preparation, approximately 2 micrograms of genomic DNA were extracted from the cryopreserved PBMCs. Longitudinal blood samples from CLL patients receiving ibrutinib monotherapy were subjected to high-throughput TCR beta sequencing. The patients took part in an open-label, single-center phase 2 trial of ibrutinib monotherapy. Study-level results and caveats: Public clonotypes were rare and either shrank or stayed stable during treatment, and the rise in clonality at ibrutinib response reflected expansion of private clonotypes. Baseline clonality exceeded that of age-matched healthy donors and correlated strongly with circulating CD8+ T-cell counts. At ibrutinib response clonality went up, during sustained remission it held steady, and at progression it dropped back toward baseline. Sustained-remission and progressing patients did not have matched sampling times, and lymph node repertoires were not examined.

In the germline V gene, CDR1 corresponds to SGHRS and CDR2 to YFSETQ. The trim is 4 bases for V and 3 bases for J, with a gap of 11 bases between the germline ends. From the cysteine through the phenylalanine, the CDR3 covers 14 amino acids. Of the read, only the CDR3 DNA is kept; its 42 bases are in frame from base 1. A MiSeq instrument was used for deep resolution sequencing, which targeted depths ranging from 1 in 1 million up to 1 in 200,000 T cells, with coverage averaging 10x for each clonotype. The immunoSEQ hsTCRB Kit was used to generate the TCR beta libraries. The paper's data handling went like this. Data were analyzed with ImmunoSEQ Data Assistant and ImmunoSEQ Analyzer, with V, D and J genes assigned per IMGT definitions. Clonality, which ranges from 0 to 1, was calculated as one minus the normalized Shannon entropy of productive rearrangement frequencies. Only overrepresented clonotypes making up at least 0.05% of the repertoire of each patient were included in the public clonotype analysis. Repertoires from thirteen age-matched healthy donors in immuneACCESS were used as clonality controls. This is the immuneACCESS table as TCRdb keeps it, with only in-frame sequences that have V and J called. A part of the clones is gone; compared with another copy, unresolved V genes explain less than half, and the rest is unexplained. That table furnishes V, J and clone size, whereas the DNA furnished D and trimming. This sample has about 21,000 clones in its table, and roughly 72% of those were observed once. The ten largest clones capture roughly 24% of the sample.

The specimen was PBMCs, collected before ibrutinib treatment. The TCR sequence derives from a human donor with chronic lymphocytic leukemia. This chain joins TRBV5-1 to TRBJ2-1; the D gene identity is not certain. This receptor carries the CDR3 CASSPDGSYNEQFF. The DNA sequence is given as TGCGCCAGCAGCCCGGACGGAAGCTACAATGAGCAGTTCTTC.